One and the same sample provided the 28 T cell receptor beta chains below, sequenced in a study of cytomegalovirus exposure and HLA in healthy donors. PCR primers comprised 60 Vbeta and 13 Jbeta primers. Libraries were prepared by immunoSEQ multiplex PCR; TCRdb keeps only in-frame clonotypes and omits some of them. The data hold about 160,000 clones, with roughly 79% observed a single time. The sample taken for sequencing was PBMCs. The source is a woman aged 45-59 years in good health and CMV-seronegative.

The CDR3 region is CSALGQGNYEQYF. Here the CDR3 DNA reads TGCAGCGCCCTGGGACAGGGAAACTACGAGCAGTACTTC. The chain recombines TRBV29-1 with TRBJ2-7; the match to TRBD1 covers 9 bases. The CDR3 extends over 13 amino acids. CDR1 is SQVTM, CDR2 ANQGSEA, per germline. Trimming took 7 bases from V and 3 from J; bases not matched to a gene: 7.

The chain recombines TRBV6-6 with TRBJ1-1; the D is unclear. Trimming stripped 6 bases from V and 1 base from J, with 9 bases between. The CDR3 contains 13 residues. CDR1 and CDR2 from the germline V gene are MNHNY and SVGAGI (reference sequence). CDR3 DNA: TGTGCCAGCAGGACCACGGGGAACACTGAAGCTTTCTTT. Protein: CASRTTGNTEAFF.

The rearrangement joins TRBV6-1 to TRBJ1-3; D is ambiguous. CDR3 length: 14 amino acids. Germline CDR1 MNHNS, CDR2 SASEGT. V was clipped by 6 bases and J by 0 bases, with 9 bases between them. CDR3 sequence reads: CASRYGSSGNTIYF. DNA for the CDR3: TGTGCCAGCAGGTACGGGTCCTCTGGAAACACCATATATTTT.

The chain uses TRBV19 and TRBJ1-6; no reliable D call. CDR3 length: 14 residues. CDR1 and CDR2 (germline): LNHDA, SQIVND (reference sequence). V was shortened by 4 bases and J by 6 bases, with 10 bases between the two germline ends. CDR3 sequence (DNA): TGTGCCAGTAGTAGGGCACAGCTTAATTCACCCCTCCACTTT. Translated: CASSRAQLNSPLHF.

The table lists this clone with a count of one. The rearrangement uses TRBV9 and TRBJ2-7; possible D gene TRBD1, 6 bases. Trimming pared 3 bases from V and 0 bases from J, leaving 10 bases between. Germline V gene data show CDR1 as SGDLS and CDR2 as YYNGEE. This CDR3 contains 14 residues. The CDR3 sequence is CASSAPDSSYEQYF. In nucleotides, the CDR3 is TGTGCCAGCAGCGCACCGGACAGCTCCTACGAGCAGTACTTC.

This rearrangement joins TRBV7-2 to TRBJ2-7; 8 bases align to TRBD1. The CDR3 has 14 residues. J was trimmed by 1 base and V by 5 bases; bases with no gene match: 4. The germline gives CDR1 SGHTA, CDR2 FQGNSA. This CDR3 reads CASSRTGQSYEQYF. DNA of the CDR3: TGTGCCAGCAGCCGGACAGGGCAGTCCTACGAGCAGTACTTC.

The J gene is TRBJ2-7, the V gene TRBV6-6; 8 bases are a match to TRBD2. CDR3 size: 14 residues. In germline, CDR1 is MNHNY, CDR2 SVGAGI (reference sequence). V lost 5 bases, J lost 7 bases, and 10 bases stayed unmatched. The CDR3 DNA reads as TGTGCCAGCAGTCCGAGCGGGGGCGTCCGGGAGCAGTACTTC. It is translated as CASSPSGGVREQYF.

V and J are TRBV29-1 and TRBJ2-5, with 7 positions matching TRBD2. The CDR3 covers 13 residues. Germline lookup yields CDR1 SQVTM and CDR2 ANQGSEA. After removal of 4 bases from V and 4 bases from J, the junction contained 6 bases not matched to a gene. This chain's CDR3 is CSVAAGVSETQYF. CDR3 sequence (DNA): TGCAGCGTTGCTGCGGGAGTTTCAGAGACCCAGTACTTC.

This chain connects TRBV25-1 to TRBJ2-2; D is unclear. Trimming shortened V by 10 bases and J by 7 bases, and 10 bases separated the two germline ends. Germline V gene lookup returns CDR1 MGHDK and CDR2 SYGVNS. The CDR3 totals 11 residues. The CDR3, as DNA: TGTGCCACCTCGGTCGTCGGGGAGCTGTTTTTT. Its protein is CATSVVGELFF.

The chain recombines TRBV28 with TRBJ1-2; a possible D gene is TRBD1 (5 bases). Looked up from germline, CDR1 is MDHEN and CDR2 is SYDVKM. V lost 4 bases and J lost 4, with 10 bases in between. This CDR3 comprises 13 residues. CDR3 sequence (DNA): TGTGCCAGCAGTTATTCAGGGCCCTATGGCTACACCTTC. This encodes CASSYSGPYGYTF.

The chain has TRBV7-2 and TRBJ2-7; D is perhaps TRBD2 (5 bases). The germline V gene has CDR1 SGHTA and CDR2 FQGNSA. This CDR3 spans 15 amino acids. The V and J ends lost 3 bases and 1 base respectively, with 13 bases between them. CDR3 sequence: CASSLSGAASYEQYF. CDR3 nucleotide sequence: TGTGCCAGCAGCTTGAGTGGAGCGGCTTCCTACGAGCAGTACTTC.

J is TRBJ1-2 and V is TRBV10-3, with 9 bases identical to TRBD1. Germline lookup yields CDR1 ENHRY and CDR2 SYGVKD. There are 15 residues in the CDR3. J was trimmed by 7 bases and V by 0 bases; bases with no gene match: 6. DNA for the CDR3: TGTGCCATCAGTGAGTCGATACAGGGGGCCGGTGGCTACACCTTC. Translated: CAISESIQGAGGYTF.

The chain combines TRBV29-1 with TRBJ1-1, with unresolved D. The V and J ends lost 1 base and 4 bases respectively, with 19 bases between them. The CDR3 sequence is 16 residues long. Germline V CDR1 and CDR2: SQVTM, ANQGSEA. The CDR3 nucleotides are TGCAGCGTTGAAGCTCTCCGGCAGGCCGGTTCCACTGAAGCTTTCTTT. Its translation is CSVEALRQAGSTEAFF.

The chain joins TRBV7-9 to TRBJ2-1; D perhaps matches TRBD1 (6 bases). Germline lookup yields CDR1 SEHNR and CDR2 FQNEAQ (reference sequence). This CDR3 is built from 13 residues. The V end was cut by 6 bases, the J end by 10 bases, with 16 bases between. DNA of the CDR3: TGTGCCAGCAGAGGGACACTTAATGGGGAGCAGTTCTTC. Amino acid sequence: CASRGTLNGEQFF.

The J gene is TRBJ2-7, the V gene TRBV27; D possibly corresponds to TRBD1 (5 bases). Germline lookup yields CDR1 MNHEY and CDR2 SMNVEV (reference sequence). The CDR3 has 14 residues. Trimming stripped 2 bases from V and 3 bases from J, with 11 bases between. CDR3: CASSLAGQYYEQYF. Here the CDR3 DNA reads TGTGCCAGCAGTTTAGCAGGGCAGTACTACGAGCAGTACTTC.

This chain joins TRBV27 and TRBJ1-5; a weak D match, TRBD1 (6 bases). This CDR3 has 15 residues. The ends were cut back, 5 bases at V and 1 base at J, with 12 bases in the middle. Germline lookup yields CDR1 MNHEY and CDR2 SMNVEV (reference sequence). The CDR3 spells CASSARQASNQPQHF. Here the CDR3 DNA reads TGTGCCAGCAGTGCCCGACAGGCCAGCAATCAGCCCCAGCATTTT.

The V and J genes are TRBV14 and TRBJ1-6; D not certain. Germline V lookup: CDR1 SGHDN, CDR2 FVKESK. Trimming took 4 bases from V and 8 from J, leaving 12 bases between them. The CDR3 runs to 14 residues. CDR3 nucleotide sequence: TGTGCCAGCAGCCTAGCTTCCGATCATTCACCCCTCCACTTT. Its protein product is CASSLASDHSPLHF.

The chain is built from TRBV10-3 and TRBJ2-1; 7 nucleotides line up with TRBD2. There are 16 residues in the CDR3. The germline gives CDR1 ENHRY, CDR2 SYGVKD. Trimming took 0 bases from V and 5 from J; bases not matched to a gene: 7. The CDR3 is CAISESGRLANNEQFF. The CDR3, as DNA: TGTGCCATCAGTGAGTCCGGGAGACTAGCAAACAATGAGCAGTTCTTC.

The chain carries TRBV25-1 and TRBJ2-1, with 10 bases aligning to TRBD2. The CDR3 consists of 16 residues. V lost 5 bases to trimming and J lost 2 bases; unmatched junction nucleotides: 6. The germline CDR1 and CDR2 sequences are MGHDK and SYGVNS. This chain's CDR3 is CASSSLAGDTYNEQFF. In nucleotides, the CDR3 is TGTGCCAGCAGTTCGCTAGCGGGAGACACCTACAATGAGCAGTTCTTC. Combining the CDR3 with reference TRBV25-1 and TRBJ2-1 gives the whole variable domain EADIYQTPRYLVIGTGKKITLECSQTMGHDKMYWYQQDPGMELHLIHYSYGVNSTEKGDLSSESTVSRIRTEHFPLTLESARPSHTSQYLCASSSLAGDTYNEQFFGPGTRLTVL.

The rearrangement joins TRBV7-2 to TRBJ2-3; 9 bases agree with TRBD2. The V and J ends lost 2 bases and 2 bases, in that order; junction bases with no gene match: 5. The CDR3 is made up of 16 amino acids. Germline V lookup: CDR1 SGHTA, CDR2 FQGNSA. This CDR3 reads CASSLRAGGPTDTQYF. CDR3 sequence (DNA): TGTGCCAGCAGCTTACGAGCGGGGGGACCCACAGATACGCAGTATTTT.

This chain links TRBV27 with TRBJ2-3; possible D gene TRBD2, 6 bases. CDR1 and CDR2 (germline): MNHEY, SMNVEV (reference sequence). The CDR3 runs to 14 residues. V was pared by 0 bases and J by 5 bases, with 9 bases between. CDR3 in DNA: TGTGCCAGCAGTTTATCAGCGGGTGGAGATACGCAGTATTTT. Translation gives CASSLSAGGDTQYF.

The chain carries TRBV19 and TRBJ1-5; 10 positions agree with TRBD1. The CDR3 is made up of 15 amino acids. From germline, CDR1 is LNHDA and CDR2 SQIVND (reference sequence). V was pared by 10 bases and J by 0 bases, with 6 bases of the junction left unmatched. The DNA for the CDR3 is TGTGCCACTCGGGACAGGGGTTTTAGCAATCAGCCCCAGCATTTT. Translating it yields CATRDRGFSNQPQHF.

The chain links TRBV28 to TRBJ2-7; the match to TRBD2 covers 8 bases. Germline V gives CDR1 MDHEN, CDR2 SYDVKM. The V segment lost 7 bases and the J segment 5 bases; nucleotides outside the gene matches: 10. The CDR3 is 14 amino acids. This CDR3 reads CASNRGGKGNEQYF. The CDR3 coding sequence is TGTGCCAGCAACCGGGGGGGCAAGGGAAACGAGCAGTACTTC.

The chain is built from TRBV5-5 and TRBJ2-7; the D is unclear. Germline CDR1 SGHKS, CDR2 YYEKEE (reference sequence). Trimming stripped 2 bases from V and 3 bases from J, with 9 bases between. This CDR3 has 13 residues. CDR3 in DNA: TGTGCCAGCAGCTTTGGGCAGTTCTACGAGCAGTACTTC. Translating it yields CASSFGQFYEQYF.

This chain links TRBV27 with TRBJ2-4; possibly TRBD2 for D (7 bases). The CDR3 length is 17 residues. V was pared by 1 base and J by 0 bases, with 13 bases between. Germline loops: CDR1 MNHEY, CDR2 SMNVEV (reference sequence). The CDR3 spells CASSLFGGGVAKNIQYF. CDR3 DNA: TGTGCCAGCAGTTTATTTGGGGGGGGCGTAGCCAAAAACATTCAGTACTTC.

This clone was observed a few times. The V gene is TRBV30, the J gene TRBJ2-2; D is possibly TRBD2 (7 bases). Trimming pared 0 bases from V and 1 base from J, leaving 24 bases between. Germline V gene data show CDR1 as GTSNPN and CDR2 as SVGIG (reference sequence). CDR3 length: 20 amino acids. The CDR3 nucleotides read TGTGCCTGGAGTGTACCCCTCTTCATAAGGGAGGGGGGGAACACCGGGGAGCTGTTTTTT. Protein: CAWSVPLFIREGGNTGELFF.

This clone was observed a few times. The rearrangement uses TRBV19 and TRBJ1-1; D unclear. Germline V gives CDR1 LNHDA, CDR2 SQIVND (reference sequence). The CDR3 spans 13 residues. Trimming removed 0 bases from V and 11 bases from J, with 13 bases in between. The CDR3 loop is CASSIEMGGWAFF. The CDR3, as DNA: TGTGCCAGTAGTATAGAAATGGGAGGATGGGCTTTCTTT.

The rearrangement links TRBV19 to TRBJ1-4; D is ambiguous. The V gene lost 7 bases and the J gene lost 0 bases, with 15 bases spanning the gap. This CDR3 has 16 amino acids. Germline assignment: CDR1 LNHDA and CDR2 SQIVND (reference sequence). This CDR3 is CASTPFVQSTNEKLFF. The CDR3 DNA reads TGTGCCAGTACCCCTTTTGTACAGTCAACTAATGAAAAACTGTTTTTT.